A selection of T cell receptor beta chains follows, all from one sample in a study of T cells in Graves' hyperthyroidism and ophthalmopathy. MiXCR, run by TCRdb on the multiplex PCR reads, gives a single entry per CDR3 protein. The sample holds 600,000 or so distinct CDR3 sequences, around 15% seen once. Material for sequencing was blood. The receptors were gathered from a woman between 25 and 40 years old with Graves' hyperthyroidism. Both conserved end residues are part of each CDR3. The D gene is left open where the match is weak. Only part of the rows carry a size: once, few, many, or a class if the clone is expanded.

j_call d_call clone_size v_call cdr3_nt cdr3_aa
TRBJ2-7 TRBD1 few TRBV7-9 TGTGCCAGCAGCGCAAGATTTCCCGGGACAGGGGGAAACGAGCAGTACTTC CASSARFPGTGGNEQYF
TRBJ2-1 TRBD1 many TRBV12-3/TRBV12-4 TGTGCCAGCATCAAATCGTGGGGACAGGGGATGCATGAGCAGTTCTTC CASIKSWGQGMHEQFF
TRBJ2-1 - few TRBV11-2 TGTGCCAGCAGATGCTCGGCAGGGATACAGAATGAGCAGTTCTTC CASRCSAGIQNEQFF
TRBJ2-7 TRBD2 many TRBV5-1 TGCGCCAGCAGCCTACCGCTAGCGGGAGGGAAACCCTACGAGCAGTACTTC CASSLPLAGGKPYEQYF
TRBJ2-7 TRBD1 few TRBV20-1 TGCAGTGCTTGGACAGGGGAGTACGAGCAGTACTTC CSAWTGEYEQYF
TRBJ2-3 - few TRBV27 TGTGCCAGCAGCCCGGATGGACATAGCACGGGTACGCAGTATTTT CASSPDGHSTGTQYF
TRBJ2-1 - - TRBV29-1 TGCAGCGTTGAAGGACCGGGTGGGGTGCAGTTCTTC CSVEGPGGVQFF
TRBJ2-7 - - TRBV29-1 TGCAGCGTCCCCGGAGCGAGCTCCTACGAGCAGTACTTC CSVPGASSYEQYF
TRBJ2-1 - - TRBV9 TGTGCCAGCAGCGTCGATCAGGAAGAGACCCAGTTCTTC CASSVDQEETQFF
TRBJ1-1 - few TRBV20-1 TGCAGTGCTCCTTTTAAGGCTTGGGCTTTCTTT CSAPFKAWAFF
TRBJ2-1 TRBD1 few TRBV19 TGTGCCAGTAGTATTTTGGGACAGGGGAGATGGGCGGGAGTCAATGAGCAGTTCTTC CASSILGQGRWAGVNEQFF
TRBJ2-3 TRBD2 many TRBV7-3 TGTGCCAGCGCCTCGGGACTAGCGGGGACAGATACGCAGTATTTT CASASGLAGTDTQYF
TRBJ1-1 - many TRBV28 TGTGCCAGCAGTTTTCGGCAAGGTCATCCGTGGGGGAGGAACACTGAAGCTTTCTTT CASSFRQGHPWGRNTEAFF
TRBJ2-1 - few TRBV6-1 TGTGCCAGCAGTTTACCAAGGGGGGTTGTCAGTGAGCAGTTCTTC CASSLPRGVVSEQFF
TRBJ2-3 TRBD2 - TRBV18 TGTGCCAGCTCACCACGGGAGGGGATCGCGACAGATACGCAGTATTTT CASSPREGIATDTQYF
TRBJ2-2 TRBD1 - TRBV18 TGTGCCAGCTCAGAGGGACAGAGGAACACCGGGGAGCTGTTTTTT CASSEGQRNTGELFF
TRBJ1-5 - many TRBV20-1 TGCAGTGCTAGAGATCCCGATGCCCCTAGCAATCAGCCCCAGCATTTT CSARDPDAPSNQPQHF
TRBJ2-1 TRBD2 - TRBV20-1 TGCAGTGCTAGCGAAGCGGGAGGGCGAAATGAGCAGTTCTTC CSASEAGGRNEQFF
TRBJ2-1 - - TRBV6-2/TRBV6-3 TGTGCCAGCAGTGCAATCCGGGACTTCTACAATGAGCAGTTCTTC CASSAIRDFYNEQFF
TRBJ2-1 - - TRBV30 TGTGCCTGGAGTTACGGACGGGGAAACGACAATGAGCAGTTCTTC CAWSYGRGNDNEQFF
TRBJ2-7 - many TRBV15 TGTGCCACCAGCAGGGCCGGACAGTGGGGCATCGAGCAGTACTTC CATSRAGQWGIEQYF
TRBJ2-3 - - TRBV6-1 TGTGCCAGCACCAGGGCCACGACGCAGTATTTT CASTRATTQYF